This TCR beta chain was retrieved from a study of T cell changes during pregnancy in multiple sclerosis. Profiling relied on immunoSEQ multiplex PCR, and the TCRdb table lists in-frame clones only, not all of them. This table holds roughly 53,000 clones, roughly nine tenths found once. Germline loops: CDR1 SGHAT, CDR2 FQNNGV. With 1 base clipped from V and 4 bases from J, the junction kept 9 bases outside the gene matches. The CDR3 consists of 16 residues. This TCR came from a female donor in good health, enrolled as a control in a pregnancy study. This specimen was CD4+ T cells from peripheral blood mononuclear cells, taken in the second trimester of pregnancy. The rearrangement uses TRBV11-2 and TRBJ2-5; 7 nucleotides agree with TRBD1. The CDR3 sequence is CASSLGAGGFSETQYF. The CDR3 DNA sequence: TGTGCCAGCAGCTTAGGGGCAGGGGGTTTTTCAGAGACCCAGTACTTC.